Each of the 14 T cell receptor beta chains below was sequenced from the same sample in a study of T cells in Graves' hyperthyroidism and ophthalmopathy. RNA transcripts yielded amplified TCR beta CDR3 regions. The study used the HTBI primer set for a first-round RT-PCR of the TCR CDR3. From the multiplex PCR reads, TCRdb called clonotypes with MiXCR, one entry per CDR3 protein. The sample yields about 660,000 distinct CDR3 sequences, about 45% seen once. The sample consisted of peripheral blood or thyroid tissue (not recorded which). All receptors derive from an adult man with Graves' disease, either hyperthyroidism or ophthalmopathy (not recorded which).

The rearrangement joins TRBV5-1 to TRBJ1-6, with 7 bases lining up with TRBD1. This CDR3 is built from 15 residues. The germline CDR1 and CDR2 sequences are SGHRS and YFSETQ. J was trimmed by 10 bases and V by 4 bases; bases with no gene match: 11. The CDR3 region is CASSRWDSGSSPLHF. Here the CDR3 DNA reads TGCGCCAGCAGCCGATGGGACAGCGGATCCTCACCCCTCCACTTT.

Concerning this clonotype itself: This may be a read error: a much more frequent sequence differs by one nucleotide. The genes are TRBV25-1 and TRBJ2-2; 7 positions match TRBD2. This CDR3 comprises 14 residues. Losses at the gene ends were 1 base for V and 4 bases for J; bases not matched to a gene: 0. Germline CDR1 is MGHDK and CDR2 is SYGVNS. The CDR3 region is CASSEWGGTGELFF. The CDR3 DNA follows: TGTGCCAGCAGTGAATGGGGGGGCACCGGGGAGCTGTTTTTT.

This clonotype was seen a few times. This may arise from a read error, as a much more abundant clone is one base away. The rearrangement joins TRBV29-1 to TRBJ1-3; D unresolved. V lost 1 base to trimming and J lost 4 bases, with 8 bases between them. This CDR3 spans 13 amino acids. The germline V gene has CDR1 SQVTM and CDR2 ANQGSEA. The CDR3 spells CSVEVGQGNTIYF. CDR3 sequence (DNA): TGCAGCGTTGAAGTGGGTCAAGGAAACACCATATATTTT. Together with reference TRBV29-1 and TRBJ1-3, the CDR3 gives the full variable domain: SAVISQKPSRDICQRGTSLTIQCQVDSQVTMMFWYRQQPGQSLTLIATANQGSEATYESGFVIDKFPISRPNLTFSTLTVSNMSPEDSSIYLCSVEVGQGNTIYFGEGSWLTVV.

Ten or more counts support this clonotype. The rearrangement joins TRBV7-9 to TRBJ1-4; 9 bases line up with TRBD1. The CDR3 loop spans 13 amino acids. Germline assignment: CDR1 SEHNR and CDR2 FQNEAQ (reference sequence). J was trimmed by 7 bases and V by 5 bases; bases with no gene match: 2. CDR3 residues: CASSDRGIEKLFF. The CDR3 bases are TGTGCCAGCAGCGACAGGGGGATTGAAAAACTGTTTTTT.

As regards this clonotype: Since a much larger clone is just one base distant, this may be a read error. The rearrangement joins TRBV12-3 or TRBV12-4 to TRBJ2-5; 9 bases align to TRBD2. The CDR3 totals 14 residues. The ends lost 6 bases at V and 6 bases at J; junction bases unmatched: 8. The CDR3 DNA reads as TGTGCCAGCAGCCCTGGACTAGCGTTTAAGACCCAGTACTTC. It specifies CASSPGLAFKTQYF.

This chain joins TRBV29-1 and TRBJ1-2, with 9 bases identical to TRBD1. The CDR3 covers 14 residues. After removal of 4 bases from V and 7 bases from J, the junction contained 10 bases not matched to a gene. From germline, CDR1 is SQVTM and CDR2 ANQGSEA. The CDR3 reads CSVVPSGTGSGYTF. CDR3 nucleotide sequence: TGCAGCGTTGTTCCGTCAGGGACAGGGTCTGGCTACACCTTC.

A note on this clonotype: This may be a read error: a much more frequent sequence differs by one nucleotide. V usage is TRBV10-3 and J usage is TRBJ1-1, with D tentatively TRBD1 (6 bases). Germline V gene sequence: CDR1 ENHRY, CDR2 SYGVKD. The CDR3 spans 14 residues. Between the trimmed V and J ends, which lost 0 bases and 7 bases, there was a span of 12 bases. The CDR3 region has the DNA TGTGCCATCAGTGAGTCGTATTGGACAGTTGAAGCTTTCTTT. Translating gives CAISESYWTVEAFF.

This rearrangement joins TRBV25-1 to TRBJ1-5, with 9 bases aligning to TRBD1. The junction had 15 bases not matched to a gene; V was cut back by 9 bases and J by 0 bases. There are 18 residues in the CDR3. The V gene's germline CDR1 is MGHDK and CDR2 SYGVNS. The CDR3 sequence is CARGTGWITNISNQPQHF. For the CDR3, the DNA is TGTGCCAGAGGGACAGGGTGGATAACTAACATTAGCAATCAGCCCCAGCATTTT.

This chain joins TRBV2 and TRBJ2-7; TRBD1 aligns across 7 bases. Germline-derived CDR1 and CDR2 are SNHLY and FYNNEI. With V trimmed by 6 bases and J by 3 bases, 17 bases remained unmatched. The CDR3 is 17 amino acids. CDR3 amino acids: CASRRTGDDSRNYEQYF. The CDR3 DNA reads TGTGCCAGCAGGAGGACAGGAGACGACTCCAGAAACTACGAGCAGTACTTC. The full variable domain, its missing parts supplied by reference TRBV2 and TRBJ2-7, is EPEVTQTPSHQVTQMGQEVILRCVPISNHLYFYWYRQILGQKVEFLVSFYNNEISEKSEIFDDQFSVERPDGSNFTLKIRSTKLEDSAMYFCASRRTGDDSRNYEQYFGPGTRLTVT.

This clonotype appeared many times. The chain uses TRBV7-9 and TRBJ1-2, with 9 bases matching TRBD1. The germline gives CDR1 SEHNR, CDR2 FQNEAQ (reference sequence). The CDR3 is 15 amino acids. V lost 0 bases and J lost 6; bases outside the gene matches: 5. The CDR3 region has the DNA TGTGCCAGCAGCTTAGCGGGACAGGGTTTGCATGGCTACACCTTC. It is translated as CASSLAGQGLHGYTF.

The J gene is TRBJ1-2, the V gene TRBV7-9; perhaps TRBD1 as D (5 bases). Germline-derived CDR1 and CDR2 are SEHNR and FQNEAQ (reference sequence). The CDR3 consists of 15 residues. V gave up 1 base and J gave up 7 bases, with 16 bases separating them. The CDR3 protein is CASSLDGSGARGYTF. In DNA, the CDR3 is TGTGCCAGCAGCTTAGATGGTTCTGGGGCACGTGGCTACACCTTC. The entire variable domain, with the rest obtained from reference TRBV7-9 and TRBJ1-2, is as follows: DTGVSQNPRHKITKRGQNVTFRCDPISEHNRLYWYRQTLGQGPEFLTYFQNEAQLEKSRLLSDRFSAERPKGSFSTLEIQRTEQGDSAMYLCASSLDGSGARGYTFGSGTRLTVV.

This clonotype was counted at least ten times. The chain employs TRBV15 and TRBJ1-1; D remains ambiguous. CDR3 length: 11 amino acids. Germline CDR1 LNHNV, CDR2 YYDKDF (reference sequence). V lost 5 bases and J 1 base, leaving 2 bases between the germline ends. The CDR3 here is CATSWNTEAFF. DNA of the CDR3: TGTGCCACCAGCTGGAACACTGAAGCTTTCTTT.

The chain recombines TRBV12-3 or TRBV12-4 with TRBJ2-7, with TRBD2 as a possible D gene (7 bases). The CDR3 extends over 14 amino acids. V lost 6 bases and J lost 3, with 15 bases in between. This chain's CDR3 is CASSSAGANYEQYF. CDR3 nucleotides: TGTGCCAGCAGCTCGGCGGGGGCGAACTACGAGCAGTACTTC.

Only a few counts were recorded for this clonotype. V is TRBV20-1 and J is TRBJ1-4, with 7 bases identical to TRBD1. Germline V gene data show CDR1 as DFQATT and CDR2 as SNEGSKA (reference sequence). The CDR3 runs 13 residues. The V segment lost 5 bases and the J segment 7 bases; nucleotides outside the gene matches: 7. The CDR3 sequence: CSASTGAGEKLFF. The CDR3 nucleotides are TGCAGTGCTTCCACAGGGGCAGGTGAAAAACTGTTTTTT.